The present T cell receptor (beta chain) was sequenced within a study of blood T cell repertoires in COVID-19. Study information: The United States, Italy and Spain provided the acute and convalescent COVID-19 samples. T cells, B-cell-depleted T cells, or PBMCs provided the cDNA or gDNA that served as material.

CDR3 size: 16 residues. The V gene end was trimmed by 5 bases and the J gene end by 8 bases; junction bases not matched to a gene: 11. Germline V gene lookup returns CDR1 SGHAT and CDR2 FQNNGV. Assay: immunoSEQ multiplex PCR; the TCRdb copy retains only in-frame clones and omits some. The sample shows about 180,000 clones, roughly 86% of them seen only once. The chain uses TRBV11-2 and TRBJ2-1, with 11 positions matching TRBD2. The source of this sequence is a woman aged 25 to 45 who had recovered from COVID-19. The sequencing input was PBMCs or T cells enriched from blood (not recorded which). CDR3 in amino acids: CASSATLAGVSDEQFF. The CDR3 DNA reads TGTGCCAGCAGCGCAACACTAGCGGGAGTTTCGGATGAGCAGTTCTTC.